A selection of T cell receptor beta chains follows, all from one sample in a study of blood T cell repertoires in COVID-19. Assay: immunoSEQ multiplex PCR; the TCRdb copy retains only in-frame clones and omits some. The data hold 250,000 to 350,000 clones, with around 89% observed a single time. Sequenced: peripheral blood. All receptors derive from a man aged 30-40 years with acute or convalescent COVID-19. CDR3s include the opening cysteine and the closing phenylalanine or tryptophan. The order of the fields is V gene, clone size, J gene, D gene, CDR3 DNA, CDR3 protein. The D gene is left open where the match is weak. For some rows the clone size is stated as once, few or many, or as a class when expanded; others skip it.

TRBV9	-	TRBJ2-5	TRBD2	TGTGCCAGCAGCGTAGCGGGAGGGCCAGAGACCCAGTACTTC	CASSVAGGPETQYF
TRBV5-1	-	TRBJ1-2	TRBD1	TGCGCCAGCAGCCAACGGACAGGGTTCGCTGGCTACACCTTC	CASSQRTGFAGYTF
TRBV30	-	TRBJ2-1	TRBD2	TGTGCCTGGGGACTAGCGGGAGGGCACGTTGAGCAGTTCTTC	CAWGLAGGHVEQFF
TRBV5-4	once	TRBJ1-1	TRBD1	TGTGCCAGCAGCTCCGGGACAGCAGACACTGAAGCTTTCTTT	CASSSGTADTEAFF
TRBV11-3	-	TRBJ2-2	TRBD2	TGTGCCAGCAGCCCCACCGGGGGAGGGTTGTACACCGGGGAGCTGTTTTTT	CASSPTGGGLYTGELFF
TRBV4-1	once	TRBJ2-7	TRBD1	TGCGCCAGCACCAGACGAGTTAACAGGGGCCCCGCCTACGAGCAGTACTTC	CASTRRVNRGPAYEQYF
TRBV7-2	-	TRBJ2-3	-	TGTGCCAGCAGCTTAGGTTTATTTCGCACAGATACGCAGTATTTT	CASSLGLFRTDTQYF
TRBV18	-	TRBJ1-6	-	TGTGCCAGCTCAGGGCAGACAGATTCACCCCTCCACTTT	CASSGQTDSPLHF
TRBV2	-	TRBJ2-1	TRBD2	TGTGCCAGCAGTCTAGCGGGAGAATCCTACAATGAGCAGTTCTTC	CASSLAGESYNEQFF
TRBV2	-	TRBJ2-2	-	TGTGCCAGCAGTTCGAATGCGGGGACGGTTGGAGGGGAGCTGTTTTTT	CASSSNAGTVGGELFF
TRBV30	-	TRBJ1-3	-	TGTGCCTGGAGTGTACAGGGAGGAAACACCATATATTTT	CAWSVQGGNTIYF
TRBV7-9	-	TRBJ1-3	-	TGTGCCAGCAGCGCCTACAGCTCTGGAAACACCATATATTTT	CASSAYSSGNTIYF
TRBV30	-	TRBJ1-4	TRBD1	TGTGCCTGGAGTATTTCGGACAGGGGGAATGAAAAACTGTTTTTT	CAWSISDRGNEKLFF
TRBV28	-	TRBJ1-1	-	TGTGCCAGCAGTTTAACGCAGAAGAACACTGAAGCTTTCTTT	CASSLTQKNTEAFF
TRBV30	-	TRBJ1-6	TRBD1	TGTGCCTGGTTGGACAGGGGAAATTCACCCCTCCACTTT	CAWLDRGNSPLHF
TRBV5-1	-	TRBJ2-1	-	TGCGCCAGCAGCTTGGGACTTCCCAATGAGCAGTTCTTC	CASSLGLPNEQFF
TRBV27	-	TRBJ2-7	-	TGTGCCAGCAGTACTAACAGGGTACACGAGCAGTACTTC	CASSTNRVHEQYF
TRBV27	-	TRBJ2-3	TRBD2	TGTGCCAGCAGTCGAAGACTAGCGGGAGGGACAGATACGCAGTATTTT	CASSRRLAGGTDTQYF
TRBV7-9	-	TRBJ2-2	TRBD2	TGTGCCAGCAGACCCGGGACTAGCGGGACAAAGAACACCGGGGAGCTGTTTTTT	CASRPGTSGTKNTGELFF
TRBV30	once	TRBJ1-2	TRBD1	TGTGCCTGGAGGGACAGGGGGCGAACCCGAGATGGCTACACCTTC	CAWRDRGRTRDGYTF
TRBV7-9	once	TRBJ2-7	-	TGTGCCAGCAGCCCGACTCCTGAGGGCTACGAGCAGTACTTC	CASSPTPEGYEQYF
TRBV5-1	-	TRBJ1-4	-	TGCGCCAGCAGAGACCCTAATTGGGGGGACGAAAAACTGTTTTTT	CASRDPNWGDEKLFF
TRBV24-1	-	TRBJ2-1	-	TGTGCCACCAGTGATTTGGTCGGGGGCTCCTACAATGAGCAGTTCTTC	CATSDLVGGSYNEQFF
TRBV6-1	-	TRBJ1-6	-	TGTGCCAGCAGTGAATTGCGGGGGGCGCGAAATTCACCCCTCCACTTT	CASSELRGARNSPLHF
TRBV5-4	-	TRBJ2-1	-	TGTGCCAGCAGCAATAAACAACTAGCCCTGGGGTACAATGAGCAGTTCTTC	CASSNKQLALGYNEQFF
TRBV28	-	TRBJ2-7	TRBD1	TGTGCCAGCAGCCTGAGGGGGCTCCCCAGGCCCCACGAGCAGTACTTC	CASSLRGLPRPHEQYF
TRBV29-1	-	TRBJ1-2	-	TGCAGCGTTGCTGGAGCCTTCTATGGCTACACCTTC	CSVAGAFYGYTF
TRBV7-4	-	TRBJ1-2	-	TGTGCCAGCAGCTTAGCGTTATGTGGCTACACCTTC	CASSLALCGYTF
TRBV18	-	TRBJ1-2	-	TGTGCCAGCTCACCACCCTCAGGGATCTATGGCTACACCTTC	CASSPPSGIYGYTF
TRBV4-1	-	TRBJ2-6	TRBD2	TGCGCCAGCAGCAAGGGACTAGCGTACTCTGGGGCCAACGTCCTGACTTTC	CASSKGLAYSGANVLTF
TRBV6-4	-	TRBJ1-5	-	TGTGCCAGCAGTGACTTGGGGGGTCAGCCCCAGCATTTT	CASSDLGGQPQHF
TRBV28	-	TRBJ1-2	-	TGTGCCAGCAGGCCCAACCAGGGTTACACCTTC	CASRPNQGYTF
TRBV7-9	-	TRBJ2-7	-	TGTGCCAGCAGCCCGACAGGTTACGAGCAGTACTTC	CASSPTGYEQYF